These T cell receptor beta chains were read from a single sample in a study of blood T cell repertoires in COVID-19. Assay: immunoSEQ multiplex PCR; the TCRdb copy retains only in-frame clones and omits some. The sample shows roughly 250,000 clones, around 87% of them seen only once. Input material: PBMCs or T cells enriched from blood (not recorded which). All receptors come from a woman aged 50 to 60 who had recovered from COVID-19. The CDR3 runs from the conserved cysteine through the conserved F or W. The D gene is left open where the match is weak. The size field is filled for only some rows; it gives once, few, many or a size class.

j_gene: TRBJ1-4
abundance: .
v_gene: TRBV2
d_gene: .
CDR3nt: TGTGCCAGCAGACAGCTGAATGAAAAACTGTTTTTT
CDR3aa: CASRQLNEKLFF

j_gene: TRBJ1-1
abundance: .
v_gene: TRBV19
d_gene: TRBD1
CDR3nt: TGTGCCAGTAGTGTCCAGGGGGCCCTGAACACTGAAGCTTTCTTT
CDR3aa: CASSVQGALNTEAFF

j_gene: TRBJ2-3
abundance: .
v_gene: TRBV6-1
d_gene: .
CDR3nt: TGTGCCAGCAGTGAAGCGAGGGCCTCCACCCTCACAGATACGCAGTATTTT
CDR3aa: CASSEARASTLTDTQYF

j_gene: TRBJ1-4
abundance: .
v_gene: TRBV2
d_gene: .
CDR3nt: TGTGCCAGCAAGCCCCCCGGGGGGGCGGGTAATGAAAAACTGTTTTTT
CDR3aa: CASKPPGGAGNEKLFF

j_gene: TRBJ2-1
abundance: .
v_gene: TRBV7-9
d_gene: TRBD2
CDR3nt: TGTGCCAGCAGCTCCACTAGCGGAAGCAATGAGCAGTTCTTC
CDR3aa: CASSSTSGSNEQFF

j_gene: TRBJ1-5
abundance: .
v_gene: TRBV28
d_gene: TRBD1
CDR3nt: TGTGCCAGCAGTACCAACAGGGGAGCCAATCAGCCCCAGCATTTT
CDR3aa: CASSTNRGANQPQHF

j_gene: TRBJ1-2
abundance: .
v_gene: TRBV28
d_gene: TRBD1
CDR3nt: TGTGCCAGCAGGCCGTCCGGGACAGGAATCTATGGCTACACCTTC
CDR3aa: CASRPSGTGIYGYTF

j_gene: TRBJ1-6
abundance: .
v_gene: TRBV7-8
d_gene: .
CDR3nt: TGTGCCAGCAGCACCCGACAGGAGATAAATTCACCCCTCCACTTT
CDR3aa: CASSTRQEINSPLHF

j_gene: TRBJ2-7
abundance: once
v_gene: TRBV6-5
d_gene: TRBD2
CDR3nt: TGTGCCAGCAGTTCCCCGGGGCGGGAGAAGGGCGAGCAGTACTTC
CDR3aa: CASSSPGREKGEQYF

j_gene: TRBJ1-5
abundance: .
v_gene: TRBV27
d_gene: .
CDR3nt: TGTGCCAGCAGTTTAGGGGGCTGGGGGAGTCAGCCCCAGCATTTT
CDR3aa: CASSLGGWGSQPQHF

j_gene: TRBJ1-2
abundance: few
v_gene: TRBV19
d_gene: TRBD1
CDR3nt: TGTGCCAGTAAGGGACAGGGGGCTGTCTATGGCTACACCTTC
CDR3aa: CASKGQGAVYGYTF

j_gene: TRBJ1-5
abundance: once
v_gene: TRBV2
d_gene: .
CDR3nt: TGTGCCAGCAGTCCTATCATTAGCAATCAGCCCCAGCATTTT
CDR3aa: CASSPIISNQPQHF

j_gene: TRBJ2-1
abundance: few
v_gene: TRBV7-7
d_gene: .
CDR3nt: TGTGCTAGCAGCTACACCAGTGGGCTCGCCTACAATGAGCAGTTCTTC
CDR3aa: CASSYTSGLAYNEQFF

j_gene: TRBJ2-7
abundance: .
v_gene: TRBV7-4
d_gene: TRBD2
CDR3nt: TGTGCCAGCAGCACTAGCGGGGATCCCTACGAGCAGTACTTC
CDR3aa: CASSTSGDPYEQYF

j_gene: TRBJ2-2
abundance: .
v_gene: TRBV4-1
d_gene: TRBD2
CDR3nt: TGCGCCAGCAGCCGAGGACTAGCGGGAGGCACCGGGGAGCTGTTTTTT
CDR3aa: CASSRGLAGGTGELFF

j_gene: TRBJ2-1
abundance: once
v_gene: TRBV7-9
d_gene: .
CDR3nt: TGTGCCAGCAGCTTAGCCCGCGGGGCTAGTTGGTACAATGAGCAGTTCTTC
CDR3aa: CASSLARGASWYNEQFF

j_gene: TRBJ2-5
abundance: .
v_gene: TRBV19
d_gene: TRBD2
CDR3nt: TGTGCCAGTAGTAGGGAGGGAGAGACCCAGTACTTC
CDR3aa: CASSREGETQYF

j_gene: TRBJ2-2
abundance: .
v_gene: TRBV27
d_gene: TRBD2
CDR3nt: TGTGCCAGCAGTTCCCACGGCGGGGGACTTAACACCGGGGAGCTGTTTTTT
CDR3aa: CASSSHGGGLNTGELFF

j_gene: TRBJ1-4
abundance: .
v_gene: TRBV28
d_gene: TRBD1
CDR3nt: TGTGCCAGCAGTAACATACAGGGGAATAATGAAAAACTGTTTTTT
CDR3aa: CASSNIQGNNEKLFF

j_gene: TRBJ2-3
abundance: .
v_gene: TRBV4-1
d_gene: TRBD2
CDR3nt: TGCGCCAGCAGCCAAGTAAGAGCGGGAGGCGCAGATACGCAGTATTTT
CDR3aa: CASSQVRAGGADTQYF

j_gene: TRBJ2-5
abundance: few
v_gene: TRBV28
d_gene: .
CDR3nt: TGTGCCAGCAGTTTGGTGCCAGGAAAAGAAGAGACCCAGTACTTC
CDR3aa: CASSLVPGKEETQYF

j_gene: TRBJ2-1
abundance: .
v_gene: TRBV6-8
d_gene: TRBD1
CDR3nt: TGTGCCAGCAGTTCACCTTGGGGGACAGGGAAATTCAATGAGCAGTTCTTC
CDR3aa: CASSSPWGTGKFNEQFF

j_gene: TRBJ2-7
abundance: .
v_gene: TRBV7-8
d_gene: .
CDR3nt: TGTGCCAGCAGCTCGGGATGGGGGGACGGTAGGCAGAACGAGCAGTACTTC
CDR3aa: CASSSGWGDGRQNEQYF

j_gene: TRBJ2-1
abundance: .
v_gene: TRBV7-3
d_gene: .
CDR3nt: TGTGCCAGCAGCTTGGTACAGGTCCTTACCTGGCATGATTGGAATGAGCAGTTCTTC
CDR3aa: CASSLVQVLTWHDWNEQFF

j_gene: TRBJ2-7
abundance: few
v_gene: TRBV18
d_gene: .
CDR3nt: TGTGCCAGCTCACCAATGGCTGTCAGCTCCTACGAGCAGTACTTC
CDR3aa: CASSPMAVSSYEQYF

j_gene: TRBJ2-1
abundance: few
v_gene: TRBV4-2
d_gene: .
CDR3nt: TGTGCCAGCAGCCAAGATATAGCTTCCCCCGAGCAGTTCTTC
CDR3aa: CASSQDIASPEQFF

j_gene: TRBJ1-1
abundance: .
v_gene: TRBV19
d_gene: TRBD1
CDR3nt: TGTGCCAGTAGGGGTGACAGGGAGAACACTGAAGCTTTCTTT
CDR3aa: CASRGDRENTEAFF

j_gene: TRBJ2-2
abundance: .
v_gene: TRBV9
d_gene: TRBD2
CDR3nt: TGTGCCAGCAGCACGGGACTAGCGGGACCCACCGGGGAGCTGTTTTTT
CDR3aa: CASSTGLAGPTGELFF

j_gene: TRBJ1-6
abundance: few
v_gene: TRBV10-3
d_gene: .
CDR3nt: TGTGCCATCAGTGAGTCGGGCAGGGATTCACCCCTCCACTTT
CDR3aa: CAISESGRDSPLHF

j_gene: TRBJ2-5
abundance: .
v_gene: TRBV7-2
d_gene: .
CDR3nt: TGTGCCAGCAGCTTAGTGGCACAGGGTGCGGGAGAGACCCAGTACTTC
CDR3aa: CASSLVAQGAGETQYF

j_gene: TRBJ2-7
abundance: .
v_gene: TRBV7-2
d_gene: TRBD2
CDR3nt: TGTGCCAGCAGCTTCGGACTAGCGTCGTCCTACGAGCAGTACTTC
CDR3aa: CASSFGLASSYEQYF

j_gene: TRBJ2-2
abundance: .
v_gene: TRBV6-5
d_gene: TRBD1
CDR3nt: TGTGCCAGCAGACCCGGGACAGACACCGGGGAGCTGTTTTTT
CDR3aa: CASRPGTDTGELFF

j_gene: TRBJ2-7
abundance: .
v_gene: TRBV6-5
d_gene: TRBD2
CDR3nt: TGTGCCAGCAGTTATATGACTAGCGGGACGGTCACGCAGTACTTC
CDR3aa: CASSYMTSGTVTQYF

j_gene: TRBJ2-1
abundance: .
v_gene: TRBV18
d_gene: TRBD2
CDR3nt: TGTGCCAGCTCACCGCTAGCGGGAGGGTACAATGAGCAGTTCTTC
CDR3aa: CASSPLAGGYNEQFF

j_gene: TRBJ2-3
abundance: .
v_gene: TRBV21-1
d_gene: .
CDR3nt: TGTGCCAGCAGCAAAGGCTTCGTTAGCGGGAGGGCCACAGATACGCAGTATTTT
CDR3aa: CASSKGFVSGRATDTQYF

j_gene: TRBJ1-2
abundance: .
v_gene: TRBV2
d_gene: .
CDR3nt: TGTGCCAGCAGTGAGACAGGAGGCGGCTACACCTTC
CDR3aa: CASSETGGGYTF

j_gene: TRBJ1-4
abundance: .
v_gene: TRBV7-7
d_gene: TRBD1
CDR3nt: TGTGCTAGCAGCTTAGGGGACAGGGTTAATGAAAAACTGTTTTTT
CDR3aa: CASSLGDRVNEKLFF

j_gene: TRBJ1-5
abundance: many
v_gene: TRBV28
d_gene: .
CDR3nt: TGTGCCAGCAGCCCAGACAGCCGTAGCAATCAGCCCCAGCATTTT
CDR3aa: CASSPDSRSNQPQHF

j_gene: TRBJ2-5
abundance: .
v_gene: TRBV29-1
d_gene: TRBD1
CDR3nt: TGCAGCGTTATATCCAGGGGGTTAGAGACCCAGTACTTC
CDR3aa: CSVISRGLETQYF

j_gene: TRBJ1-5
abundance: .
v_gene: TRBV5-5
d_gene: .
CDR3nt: TGTGCCAGCAGCTTTTACGGGGAATCGGCGCCCCAGCATTTT
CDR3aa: CASSFYGESAPQHF